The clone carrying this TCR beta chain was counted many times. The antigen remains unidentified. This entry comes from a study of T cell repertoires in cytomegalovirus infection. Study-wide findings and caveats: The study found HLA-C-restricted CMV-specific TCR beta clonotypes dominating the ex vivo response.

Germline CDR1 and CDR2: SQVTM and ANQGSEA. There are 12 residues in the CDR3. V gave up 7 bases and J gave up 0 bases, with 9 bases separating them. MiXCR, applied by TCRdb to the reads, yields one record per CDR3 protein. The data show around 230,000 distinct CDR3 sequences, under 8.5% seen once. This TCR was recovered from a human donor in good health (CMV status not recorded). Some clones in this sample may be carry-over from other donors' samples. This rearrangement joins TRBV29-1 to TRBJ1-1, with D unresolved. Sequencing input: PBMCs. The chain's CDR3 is CSAQTMNTEAFF. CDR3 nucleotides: TGCAGCGCGCAGACAATGAACACTGAAGCTTTCTTT.